The 7 T cell receptor beta chains below all came from one sample that was sequenced in a study of blood T cell repertoires in COVID-19. The assay was immunoSEQ multiplex PCR, and TCRdb's table has in-frame clones only and misses some. The repertoire holds approximately 260,000 clones, approximately 84% seen once, with around 7.8% in the top ten. Source material: peripheral blood. These receptors originate from a human donor in a cohort sampled during active COVID-19.

This sequence joins TRBV29-1 and TRBJ1-1; 8 bases line up with TRBD1. The CDR3 sequence is 12 residues long. Germline V gives CDR1 SQVTM, CDR2 ANQGSEA. CDR3 sequence (DNA): TGCAGTCCCAGGGGGCCTGACACTGAAGCTTTCTTT. Protein: CSPRGPDTEAFF.

V gene TRBV7-2 combines with J gene TRBJ2-1; 10 positions match TRBD2. The J segment lost 3 bases and the V segment lost 5 bases, leaving 4 bases of the junction unmatched. Germline V lookup: CDR1 SGHTA, CDR2 FQGNSA. The CDR3 is 15 residues long. DNA for the CDR3: TGTGCCAGCAGCGGGACTAGCGCGATCTACAATGAGCAGTTCTTC. This sequence encodes CASSGTSAIYNEQFF.

This clone was observed a handful of times. The rearrangement joins TRBV19 to TRBJ1-4, with TRBD1 matching 9 bases. This CDR3 is 14 amino acids long. With V trimmed by 5 bases and J by 6 bases, 4 bases remained unmatched. Germline V lookup: CDR1 LNHDA, CDR2 SQIVND (reference sequence). CDR3 sequence reads: CASSFRDRDEKLFF. The CDR3 bases are TGTGCCAGTAGTTTCCGGGACAGGGATGAAAAACTGTTTTTT. Full variable domain (rest looked up from reference TRBV19 and TRBJ1-4): DGGITQSPKYLFRKEGQNVTLSCEQNLNHDAMYWYRQDPGQGLRLIYYSQIVNDFQKGDIAEGYSVSREKKESFPLTVTSAQKNPTAFYLCASSFRDRDEKLFFGSGTQLSVL.

The chain carries TRBV4-3 and TRBJ2-2; perhaps TRBD1 as D (6 bases). V dropped 1 base and J dropped 5 bases, with 8 bases sitting between them. Germline V gene sequence: CDR1 LGHNA, CDR2 YSLEER. The CDR3 runs to 14 residues. In DNA, the CDR3 is TGCGCCAGCAGCCAAGGAAGGGGGACCGGGGAGCTGTTTTTT. This sequence encodes CASSQGRGTGELFF.

This rearrangement joins TRBV24-1 to TRBJ2-5; possible D gene TRBD1, 6 bases. The length of the CDR3 is 15 residues. Germline V gene lookup returns CDR1 KGHDR and CDR2 SFDVKD. Trimming took 3 bases from V and 4 from J, leaving 14 bases between them. The CDR3 loop is CATSDPRTGRETQYF. In DNA form, the CDR3 reads TGTGCCACCAGTGATCCGCGAACAGGGAGAGAGACCCAGTACTTC.

The chain joins TRBV18 to TRBJ2-5; D is possibly TRBD2 (6 bases). This CDR3 spans 14 amino acids. The V and J ends lost 5 bases and 1 base respectively, with 11 bases between them. CDR1 is KGHSH, CDR2 LQKENI, per germline. The CDR3 here is CASSGRGIQETQYF. The CDR3 DNA is TGTGCCAGCTCAGGGCGGGGAATCCAAGAGACCCAGTACTTC.

The V call is TRBV27, the J call TRBJ1-2; a weak D match, TRBD1 (5 bases). The ends were cut back, 6 bases at V and 1 base at J, with 15 bases in the middle. The length of the CDR3 is 15 residues. Germline CDR1 and CDR2: MNHEY and SMNVEV (reference sequence). The CDR3: CASSLRAGINYGYTF. In DNA, the CDR3 is TGTGCCAGCAGCCTCAGGGCAGGGATTAACTATGGCTACACCTTC.